This T cell receptor (beta chain) derives from a study of T cell responses to AZD1222 COVID-19 vaccine. The table came from immunoSEQ multiplex PCR; TCRdb's copy has only in-frame clones and leaves some out. Seen here are approximately 110,000 clones, more than 90% observed once, and the top ten hold roughly 2%. The germline V gene encodes CDR1 MNHNY and CDR2 SVGAGI (reference sequence). CDR3 length equals 12 residues. V dropped 4 bases and J dropped 1 base, with 4 bases sitting between them. Specimen: peripheral blood, collected on day 0 of AZD1222 vaccination. This chain connects TRBV6-6 to TRBJ1-1; D remains ambiguous. This clonotype was obtained from an adult in good health. This CDR3 is CASSWGNTEAFF. The CDR3 nucleotides are TGTGCCAGCAGTTGGGGGAACACTGAAGCTTTCTTT.